The following is a T cell receptor (beta chain) sequence with its context. The data derive from a study of blood T cell repertoires in COVID-19. Unmatched junction bases numbered 6, after V lost 6 bases and J lost 3 bases. In germline, CDR1 is SGHTA, CDR2 FQGNSA. CDR3 length: 15 amino acids. Here immunoSEQ multiplex PCR was the method, and the copy in TCRdb shows in-frame clones only, minus some. Here the sample spans about 350,000 clones, roughly 86% being singletons. This sequence was found in a man between 25 and 39 years old with COVID-19, enrolled during active disease. The sequencing sample was made of peripheral blood. The rearrangement joins TRBV7-2 to TRBJ1-3; 9 bases align to TRBD1. The CDR3 reads CASSTTDRGGNTIYF. Written as DNA, the CDR3 is TGTGCCAGCAGTACTACGGACAGGGGTGGAAACACCATATATTTT.